This TCR beta chain was recorded in a study of regulatory T cells in long-lasting Graves disease. Study-level points and caveats: Persistent patients shared about 2,800 public clonotypes among themselves. Newly diagnosed patients shared fewer, at roughly 1,000. Owing to a sample size that was small, accuracy may have been reduced.

Time point reported: newly diagnosed GD, antithyroid drugs for less than 3 months. TCR sequences were obtained from RNA taken from PBMCs. Investigators prepared the TCR beta libraries by applying iRepertoire HTBI primers and Arm-PCR of CDR3 regions. In TCRdb, the multiplex PCR reads were re-called with MiXCR into one record per CDR3 protein. The sample carries about 530,000 distinct CDR3 sequences, roughly a sixth recorded once. This clonotype has more than one count but fewer than ten. Its cognate antigen is unknown. The CDR3 contains 12 residues. V was trimmed by 4 bases and J by 1 base, leaving 6 bases between them. Germline assignment: CDR1 DFQATT and CDR2 SNEGSKA (reference sequence). In addition, the sample was reused for a study of T cells in Graves' hyperthyroidism and ophthalmopathy. According to that study: TCR CDR3 regions were first amplified by RT-PCR with HTBI primers. From stable hyperthyroidism, ophthalmopathy was set apart by a 13 V-J model.

The source is a woman aged 35 to 59 with Graves disease. The sequencing here drew on peripheral blood mononuclear cells (PBMCs), taken at new diagnosis, from a patient treated with antithyroid drugs. The genes are TRBV20-1 and TRBJ2-3; D gene unclear. The CDR3 loop is CSAKEGTDTQYF. In nucleotides, the CDR3 is TGCAGTGCTAAAGAAGGCACAGATACGCAGTATTTT.